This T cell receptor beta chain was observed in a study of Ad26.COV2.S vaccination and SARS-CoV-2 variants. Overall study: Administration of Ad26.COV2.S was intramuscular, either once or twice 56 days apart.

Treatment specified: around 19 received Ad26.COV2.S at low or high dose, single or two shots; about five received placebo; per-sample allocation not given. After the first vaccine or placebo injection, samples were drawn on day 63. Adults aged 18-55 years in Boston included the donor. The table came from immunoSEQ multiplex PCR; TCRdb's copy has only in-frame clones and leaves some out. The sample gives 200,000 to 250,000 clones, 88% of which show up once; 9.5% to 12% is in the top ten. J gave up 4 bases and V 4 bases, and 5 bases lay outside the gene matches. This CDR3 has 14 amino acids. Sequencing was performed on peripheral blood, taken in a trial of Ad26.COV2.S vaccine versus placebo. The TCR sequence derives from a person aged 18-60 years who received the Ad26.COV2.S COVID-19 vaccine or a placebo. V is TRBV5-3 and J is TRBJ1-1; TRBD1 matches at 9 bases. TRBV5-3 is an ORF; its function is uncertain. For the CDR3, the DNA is TGTGCCAGAAGCCCCCCGACAGGGGGCACTGAAGCTTTCTTT. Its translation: CARSPPTGGTEAFF.